This entry features one T cell receptor beta chain sequence. Sequenced by immunoSEQ multiplex PCR; TCRdb stores in-frame clones only, minus some. The sample records some 70,000 clones, more than 85% being singletons. This record comes from a study of CD4 T cells in relation to SARS-CoV-2 and coronaviruses. Unexposed donor CD4+ T cells date from about 2010-2018, before the COVID-19 pandemic. The receptor was isolated from a human donor in good health. Sequencing was performed on naive CD4+ T cells from PBMCs. Documented subset: naive CD4+ T cells isolated by negative enrichment.

CDR3 loop: CASSQVRLAGGDTQYF. The CDR3, as DNA: TGCGCCAGCAGCCAAGTCCGGCTAGCGGGGGGAGATACGCAGTATTTT. The rearrangement uses TRBV4-3 and TRBJ2-3; 11 positions agree with TRBD2. This CDR3 region has 16 residues. With V trimmed by 1 base and J by 5 bases, 5 bases remained unmatched. Per germline, CDR1 LGHNA and CDR2 YSLEER.